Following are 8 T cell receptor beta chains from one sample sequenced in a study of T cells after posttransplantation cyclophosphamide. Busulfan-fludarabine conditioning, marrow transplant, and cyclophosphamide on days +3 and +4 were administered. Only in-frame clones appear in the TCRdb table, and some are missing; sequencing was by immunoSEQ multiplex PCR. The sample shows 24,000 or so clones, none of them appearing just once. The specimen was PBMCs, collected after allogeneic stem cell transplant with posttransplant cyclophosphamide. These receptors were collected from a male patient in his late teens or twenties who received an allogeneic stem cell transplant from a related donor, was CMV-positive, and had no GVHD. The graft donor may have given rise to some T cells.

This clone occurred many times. The chain's CDR3 is CASSLADRPTYEQYF. CDR3 in DNA: TGCGCCAGCAGCTTGGCGGACAGGCCCACCTACGAGCAGTACTTC. The V call is TRBV5-1, the J call TRBJ2-7, with 7 bases lining up with TRBD1. This CDR3 spans 15 amino acids. From germline, CDR1 is SGHRS and CDR2 YFSETQ. V was clipped by 0 bases and J by 2 bases; unmatched bases: 5.

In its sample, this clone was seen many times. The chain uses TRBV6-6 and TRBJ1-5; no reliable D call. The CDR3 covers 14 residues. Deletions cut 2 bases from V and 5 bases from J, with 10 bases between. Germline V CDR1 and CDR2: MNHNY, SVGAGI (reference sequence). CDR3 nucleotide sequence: TGTGCCAGCAGTTACGTGGACGGGGATCAGCCCCAGCATTTT. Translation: CASSYVDGDQPQHF.

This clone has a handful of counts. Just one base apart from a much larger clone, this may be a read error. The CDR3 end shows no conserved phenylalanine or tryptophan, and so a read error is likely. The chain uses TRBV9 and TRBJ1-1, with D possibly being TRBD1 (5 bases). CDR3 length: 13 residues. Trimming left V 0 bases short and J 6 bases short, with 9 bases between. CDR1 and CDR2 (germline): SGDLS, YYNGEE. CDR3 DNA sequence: TGTGCCAGCAGCGTAGTGGGGGAGGCTGAAGCTTTCTCT. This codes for CASSVVGEAEAFS.

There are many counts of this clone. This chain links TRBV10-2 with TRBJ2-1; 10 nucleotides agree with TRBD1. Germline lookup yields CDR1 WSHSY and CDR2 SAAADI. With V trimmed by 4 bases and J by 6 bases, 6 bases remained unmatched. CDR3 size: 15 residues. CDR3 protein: CASSARDRGGNEQFF. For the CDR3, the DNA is TGCGCCAGCAGTGCCCGGGACAGGGGCGGCAATGAGCAGTTCTTC.

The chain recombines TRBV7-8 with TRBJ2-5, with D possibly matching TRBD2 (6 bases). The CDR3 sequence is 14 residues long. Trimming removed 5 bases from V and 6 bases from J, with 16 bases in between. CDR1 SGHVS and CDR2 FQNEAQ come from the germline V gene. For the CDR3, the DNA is TGTGCCAGCAGCCTCCAACACGGGAGACAGACCCAGTACTTC. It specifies CASSLQHGRQTQYF.

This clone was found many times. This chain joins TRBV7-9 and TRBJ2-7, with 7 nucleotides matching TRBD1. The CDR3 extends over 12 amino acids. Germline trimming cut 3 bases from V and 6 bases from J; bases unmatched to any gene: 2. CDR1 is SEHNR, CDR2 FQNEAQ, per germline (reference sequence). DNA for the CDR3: TGTGCCAGCAGCTTGGACAGGCTCGAGCAGTACTTC. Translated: CASSLDRLEQYF. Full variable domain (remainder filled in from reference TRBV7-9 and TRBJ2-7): DTGVSQNPRHKITKRGQNVTFRCDPISEHNRLYWYRQTLGQGPEFLTYFQNEAQLEKSRLLSDRFSAERPKGSFSTLEIQRTEQGDSAMYLCASSLDRLEQYFGPGTRLTVT.

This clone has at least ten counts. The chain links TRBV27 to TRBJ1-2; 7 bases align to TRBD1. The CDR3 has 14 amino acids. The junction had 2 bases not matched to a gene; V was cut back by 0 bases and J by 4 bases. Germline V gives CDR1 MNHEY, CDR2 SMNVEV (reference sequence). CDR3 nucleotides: TGTGCCAGCAGTTTATCGAACAGGGGCTATGGCTACACCTTC. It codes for CASSLSNRGYGYTF.

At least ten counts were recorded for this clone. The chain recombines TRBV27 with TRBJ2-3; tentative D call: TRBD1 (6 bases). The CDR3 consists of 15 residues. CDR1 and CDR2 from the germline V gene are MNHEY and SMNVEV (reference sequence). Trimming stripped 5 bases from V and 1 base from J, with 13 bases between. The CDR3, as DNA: TGTGCCAGCAGTGCGCAGGGGAGCGGCACAGATACGCAGTATTTT. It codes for CASSAQGSGTDTQYF.